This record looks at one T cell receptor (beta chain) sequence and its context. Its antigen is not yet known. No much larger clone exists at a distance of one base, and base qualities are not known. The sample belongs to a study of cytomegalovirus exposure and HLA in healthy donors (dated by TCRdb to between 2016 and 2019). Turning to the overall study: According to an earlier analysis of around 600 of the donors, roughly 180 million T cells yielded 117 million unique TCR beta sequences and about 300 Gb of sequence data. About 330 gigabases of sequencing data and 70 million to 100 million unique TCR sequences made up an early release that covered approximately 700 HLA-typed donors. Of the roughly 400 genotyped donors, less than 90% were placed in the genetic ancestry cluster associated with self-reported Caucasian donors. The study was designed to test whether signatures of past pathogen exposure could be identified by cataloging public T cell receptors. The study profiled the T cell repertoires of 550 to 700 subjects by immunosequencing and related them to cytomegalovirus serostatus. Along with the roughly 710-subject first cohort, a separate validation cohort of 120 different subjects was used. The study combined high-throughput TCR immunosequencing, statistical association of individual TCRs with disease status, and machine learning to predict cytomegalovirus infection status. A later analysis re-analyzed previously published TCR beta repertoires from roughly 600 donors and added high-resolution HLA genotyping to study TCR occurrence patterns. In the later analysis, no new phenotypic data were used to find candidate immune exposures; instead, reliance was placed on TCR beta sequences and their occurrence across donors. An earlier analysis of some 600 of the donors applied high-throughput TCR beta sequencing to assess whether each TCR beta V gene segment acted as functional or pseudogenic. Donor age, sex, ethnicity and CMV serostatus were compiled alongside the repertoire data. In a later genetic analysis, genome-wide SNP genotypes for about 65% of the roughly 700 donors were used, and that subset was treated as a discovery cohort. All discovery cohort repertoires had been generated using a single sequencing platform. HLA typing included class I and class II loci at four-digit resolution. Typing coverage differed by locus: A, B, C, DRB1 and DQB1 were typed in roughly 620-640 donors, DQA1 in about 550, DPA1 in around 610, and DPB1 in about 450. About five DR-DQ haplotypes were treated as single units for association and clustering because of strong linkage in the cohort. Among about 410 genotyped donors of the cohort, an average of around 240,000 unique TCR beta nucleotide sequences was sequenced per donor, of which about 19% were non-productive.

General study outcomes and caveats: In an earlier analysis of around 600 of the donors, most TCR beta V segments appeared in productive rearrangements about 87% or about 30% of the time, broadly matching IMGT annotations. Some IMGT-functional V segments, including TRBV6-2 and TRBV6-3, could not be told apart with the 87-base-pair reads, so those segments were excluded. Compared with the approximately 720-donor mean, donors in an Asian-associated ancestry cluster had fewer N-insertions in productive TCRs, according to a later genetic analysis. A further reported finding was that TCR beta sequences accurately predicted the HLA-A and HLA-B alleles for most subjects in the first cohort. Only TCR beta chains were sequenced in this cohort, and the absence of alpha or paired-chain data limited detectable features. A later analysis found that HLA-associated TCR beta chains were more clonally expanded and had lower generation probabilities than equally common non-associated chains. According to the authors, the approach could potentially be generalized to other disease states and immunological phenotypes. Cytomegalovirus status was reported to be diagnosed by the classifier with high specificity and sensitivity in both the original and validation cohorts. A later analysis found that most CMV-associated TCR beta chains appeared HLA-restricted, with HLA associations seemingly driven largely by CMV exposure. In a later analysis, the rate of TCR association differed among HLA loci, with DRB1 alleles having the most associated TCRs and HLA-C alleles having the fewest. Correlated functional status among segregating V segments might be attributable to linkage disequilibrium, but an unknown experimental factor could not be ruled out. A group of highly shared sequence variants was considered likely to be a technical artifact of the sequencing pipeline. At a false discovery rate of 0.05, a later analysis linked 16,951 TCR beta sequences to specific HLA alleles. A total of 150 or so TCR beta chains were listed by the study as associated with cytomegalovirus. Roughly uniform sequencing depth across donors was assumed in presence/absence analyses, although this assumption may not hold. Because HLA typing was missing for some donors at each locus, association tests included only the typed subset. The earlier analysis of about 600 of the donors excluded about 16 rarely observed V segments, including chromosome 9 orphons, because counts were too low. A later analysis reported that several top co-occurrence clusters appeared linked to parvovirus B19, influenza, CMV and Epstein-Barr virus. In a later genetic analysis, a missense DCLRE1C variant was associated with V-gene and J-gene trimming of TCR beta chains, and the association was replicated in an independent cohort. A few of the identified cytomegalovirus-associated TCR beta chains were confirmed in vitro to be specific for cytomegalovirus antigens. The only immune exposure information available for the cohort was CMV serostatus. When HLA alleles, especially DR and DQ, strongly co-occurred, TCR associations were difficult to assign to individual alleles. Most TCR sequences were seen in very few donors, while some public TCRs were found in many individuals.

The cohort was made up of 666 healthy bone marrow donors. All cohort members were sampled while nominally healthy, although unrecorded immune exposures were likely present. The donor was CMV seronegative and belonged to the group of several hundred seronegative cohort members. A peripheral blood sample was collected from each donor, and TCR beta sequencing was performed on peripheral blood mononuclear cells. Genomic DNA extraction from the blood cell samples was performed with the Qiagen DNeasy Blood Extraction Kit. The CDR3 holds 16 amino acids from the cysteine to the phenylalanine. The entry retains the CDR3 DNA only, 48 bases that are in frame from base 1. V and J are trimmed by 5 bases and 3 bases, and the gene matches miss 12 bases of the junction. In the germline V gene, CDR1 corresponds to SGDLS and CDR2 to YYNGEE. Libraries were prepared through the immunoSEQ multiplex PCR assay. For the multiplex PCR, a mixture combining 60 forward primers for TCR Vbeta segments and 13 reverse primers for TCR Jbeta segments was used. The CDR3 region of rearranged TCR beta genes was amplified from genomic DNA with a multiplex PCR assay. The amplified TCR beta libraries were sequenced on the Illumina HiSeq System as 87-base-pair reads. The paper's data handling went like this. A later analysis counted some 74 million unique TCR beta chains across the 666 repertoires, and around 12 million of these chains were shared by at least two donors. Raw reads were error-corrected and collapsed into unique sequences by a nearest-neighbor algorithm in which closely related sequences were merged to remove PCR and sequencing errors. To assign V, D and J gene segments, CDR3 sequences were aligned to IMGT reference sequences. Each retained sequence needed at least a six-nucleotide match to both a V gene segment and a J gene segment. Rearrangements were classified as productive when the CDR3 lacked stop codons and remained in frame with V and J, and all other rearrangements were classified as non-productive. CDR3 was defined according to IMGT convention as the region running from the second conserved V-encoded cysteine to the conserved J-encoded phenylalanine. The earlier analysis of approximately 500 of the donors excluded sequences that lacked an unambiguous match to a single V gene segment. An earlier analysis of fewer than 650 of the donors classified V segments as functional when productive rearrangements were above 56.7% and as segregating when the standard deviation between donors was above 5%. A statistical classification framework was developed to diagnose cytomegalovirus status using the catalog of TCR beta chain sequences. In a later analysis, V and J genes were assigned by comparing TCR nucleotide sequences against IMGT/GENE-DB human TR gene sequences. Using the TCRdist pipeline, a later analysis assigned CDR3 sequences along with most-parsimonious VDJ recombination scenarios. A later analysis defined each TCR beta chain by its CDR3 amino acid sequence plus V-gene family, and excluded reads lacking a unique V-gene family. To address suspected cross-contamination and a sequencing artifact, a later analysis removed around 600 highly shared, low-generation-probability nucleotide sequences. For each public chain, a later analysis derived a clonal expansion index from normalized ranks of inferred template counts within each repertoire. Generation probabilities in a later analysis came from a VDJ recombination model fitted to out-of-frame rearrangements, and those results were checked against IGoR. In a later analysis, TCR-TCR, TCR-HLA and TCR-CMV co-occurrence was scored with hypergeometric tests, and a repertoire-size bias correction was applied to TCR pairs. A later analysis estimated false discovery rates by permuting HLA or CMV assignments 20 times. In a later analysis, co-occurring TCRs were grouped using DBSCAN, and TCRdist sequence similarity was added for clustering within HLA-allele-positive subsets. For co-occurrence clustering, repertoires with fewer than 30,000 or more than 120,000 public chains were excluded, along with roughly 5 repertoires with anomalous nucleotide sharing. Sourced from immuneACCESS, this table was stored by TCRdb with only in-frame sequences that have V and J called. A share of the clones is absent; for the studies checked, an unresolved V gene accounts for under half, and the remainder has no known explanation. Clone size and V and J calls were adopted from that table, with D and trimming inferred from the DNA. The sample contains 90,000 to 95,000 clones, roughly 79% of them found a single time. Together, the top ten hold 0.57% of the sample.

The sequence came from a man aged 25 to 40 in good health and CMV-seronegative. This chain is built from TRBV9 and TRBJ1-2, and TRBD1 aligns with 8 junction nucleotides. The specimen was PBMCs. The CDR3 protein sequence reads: CASRPPHRGSDYGYTF. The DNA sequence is TGTGCCAGCAGGCCACCTCACAGGGGGAGCGACTATGGCTACACCTTC.